The TCR beta chain described here comes from a study of metastatic and nonmetastatic thyroid tumors. In the study overall: Comparison of repertoires was carried out across blood and tumor or nodule tissue from malignant and benign thyroid patients. Study results and limitations: Compared with benign nodules, malignant thyroid tumors were reported to have significantly higher TCR beta diversity in both blood and tumor.

Using MiXCR, TCRdb reanalyzed the PCR reads. The table shows approximately 6,000 clones, with 32% occurring only once. Patients underwent thyroid surgery, and none had received any treatment before it. This clone is medium-sized. What it binds is unknown. V lost 3 bases, J lost 6 bases, and 8 bases stayed unmatched. The CDR3 loop spans 14 amino acids. Per germline, CDR1 MDHEN and CDR2 SYDVKM. This clonotype originated in a female donor with papillary thyroid cancer or a benign thyroid nodule (not recorded which). Some clones in this sample may be carry-over from other donors' samples. The V call is TRBV28, the J call TRBJ2-7; 7 bases match TRBD2. The specimen sequenced was tumor tissue. Here the CDR3 reads CASSLRLTSVEQYF. CDR3 nucleotides: TGTGCCAGCAGTTTGAGGTTAACTAGCGTCGAGCAGTACTTC.